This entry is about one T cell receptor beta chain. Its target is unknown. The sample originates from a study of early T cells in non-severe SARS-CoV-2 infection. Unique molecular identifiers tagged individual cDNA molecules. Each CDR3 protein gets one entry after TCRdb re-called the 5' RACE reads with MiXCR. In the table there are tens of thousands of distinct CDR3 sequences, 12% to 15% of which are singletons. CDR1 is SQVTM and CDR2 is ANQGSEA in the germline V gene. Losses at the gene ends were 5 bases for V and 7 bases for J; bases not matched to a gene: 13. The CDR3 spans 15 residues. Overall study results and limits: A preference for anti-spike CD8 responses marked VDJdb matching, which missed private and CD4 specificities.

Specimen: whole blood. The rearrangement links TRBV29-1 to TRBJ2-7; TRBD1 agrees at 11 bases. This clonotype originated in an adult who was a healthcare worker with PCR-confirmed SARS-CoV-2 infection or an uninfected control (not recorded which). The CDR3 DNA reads TGCAGCGTTTTAGAGACGGACAGGGGGCTAGAGGAGCAGTACTTC. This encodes CSVLETDRGLEEQYF.